This T cell receptor (beta chain) derives from a study of blood T cell repertoires in COVID-19. TCRdb's table, derived via immunoSEQ multiplex PCR, lists solely in-frame clones and lacks some. The sample yields 450,000 or so clones, around 90% seen once. The origin of this receptor is a man in his late teens or twenties with COVID-19, enrolled during active disease. Sequenced sample: peripheral blood.

In DNA form, the CDR3 reads TGTGCCAGCAGCTTAACGTCCCAACTAGCGGGAGACTACGAGCAGTACTTC. It specifies CASSLTSQLAGDYEQYF. The V and J genes are TRBV7-9 and TRBJ2-7; 11 bases are a match to TRBD2. V shed 2 bases and J 3 bases; nucleotides not matched to a gene: 9. Germline CDR1 is SEHNR and CDR2 is FQNEAQ (reference sequence). The CDR3 runs to 17 residues.